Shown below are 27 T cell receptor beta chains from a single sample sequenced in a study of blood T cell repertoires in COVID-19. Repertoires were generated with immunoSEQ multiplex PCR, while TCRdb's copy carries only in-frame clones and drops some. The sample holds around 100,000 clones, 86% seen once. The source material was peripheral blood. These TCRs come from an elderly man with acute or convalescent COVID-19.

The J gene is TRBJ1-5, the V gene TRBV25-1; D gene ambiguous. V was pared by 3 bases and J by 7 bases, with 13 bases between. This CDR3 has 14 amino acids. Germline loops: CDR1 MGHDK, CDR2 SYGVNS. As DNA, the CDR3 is TGTGCCAGCAGTGATCCGGGTCCGAACCAGCCCCAGCATTTT. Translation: CASSDPGPNQPQHF.

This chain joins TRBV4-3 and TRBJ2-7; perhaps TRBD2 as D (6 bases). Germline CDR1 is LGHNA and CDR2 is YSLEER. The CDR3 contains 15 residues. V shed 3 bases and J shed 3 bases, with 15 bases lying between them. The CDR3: CASSHGMGRDYEQYF. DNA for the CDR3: TGCGCCAGCAGCCATGGGATGGGGCGGGACTACGAGCAGTACTTC.

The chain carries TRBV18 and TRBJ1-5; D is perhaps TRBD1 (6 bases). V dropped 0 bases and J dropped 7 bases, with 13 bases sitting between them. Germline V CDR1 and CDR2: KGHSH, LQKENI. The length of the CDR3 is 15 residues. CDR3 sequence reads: CASSPPGGREQPQHF. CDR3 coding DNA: TGTGCCAGCTCACCACCAGGGGGAAGGGAACAGCCCCAGCATTTT.

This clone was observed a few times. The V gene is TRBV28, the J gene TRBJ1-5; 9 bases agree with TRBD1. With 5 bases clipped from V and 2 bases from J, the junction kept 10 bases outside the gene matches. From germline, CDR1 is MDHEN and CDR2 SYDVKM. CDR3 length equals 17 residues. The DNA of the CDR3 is TGTGCCAGCAGTCCGGGACAGGGTTTATCAGGCAATCAGCCCCAGCATTTT. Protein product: CASSPGQGLSGNQPQHF.

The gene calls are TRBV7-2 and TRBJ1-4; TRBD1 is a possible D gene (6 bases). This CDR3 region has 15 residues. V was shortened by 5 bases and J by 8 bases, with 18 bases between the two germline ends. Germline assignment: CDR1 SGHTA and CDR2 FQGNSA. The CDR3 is CASSVRGGDKEKLFF. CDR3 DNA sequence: TGTGCCAGCAGCGTTCGAGGGGGGGACAAAGAAAAACTGTTTTTT.

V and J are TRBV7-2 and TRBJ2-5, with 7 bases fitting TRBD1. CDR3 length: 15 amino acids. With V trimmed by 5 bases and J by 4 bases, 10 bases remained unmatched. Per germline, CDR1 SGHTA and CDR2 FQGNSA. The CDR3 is CASSPFVTGRETQYF. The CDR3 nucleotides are TGTGCCAGCAGCCCTTTCGTGACAGGGAGAGAGACCCAGTACTTC.

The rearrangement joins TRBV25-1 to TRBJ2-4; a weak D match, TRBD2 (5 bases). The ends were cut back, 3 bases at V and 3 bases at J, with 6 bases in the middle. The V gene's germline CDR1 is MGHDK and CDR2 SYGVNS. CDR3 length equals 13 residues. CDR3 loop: CASSEAGKNIQYF. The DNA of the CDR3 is TGTGCCAGCAGTGAGGCGGGCAAAAACATTCAGTACTTC. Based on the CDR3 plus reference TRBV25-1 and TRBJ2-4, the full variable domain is EADIYQTPRYLVIGTGKKITLECSQTMGHDKMYWYQQDPGMELHLIHYSYGVNSTEKGDLSSESTVSRIRTEHFPLTLESARPSHTSQYLCASSEAGKNIQYFGAGTRLSVL.

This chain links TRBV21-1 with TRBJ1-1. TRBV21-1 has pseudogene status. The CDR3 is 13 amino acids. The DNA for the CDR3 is TGTGCCAGCAGCAGAGTGAGGAGAACTGAAGCTTTCTTT. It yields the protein CASSRVRRTEAFF.

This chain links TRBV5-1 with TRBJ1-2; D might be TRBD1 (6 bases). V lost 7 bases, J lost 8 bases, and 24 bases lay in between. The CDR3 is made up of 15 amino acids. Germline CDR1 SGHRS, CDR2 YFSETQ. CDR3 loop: CASRIQTGSSGGYTF. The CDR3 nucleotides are TGCGCCAGCCGAATCCAGACAGGATCGTCTGGGGGCTACACCTTC.

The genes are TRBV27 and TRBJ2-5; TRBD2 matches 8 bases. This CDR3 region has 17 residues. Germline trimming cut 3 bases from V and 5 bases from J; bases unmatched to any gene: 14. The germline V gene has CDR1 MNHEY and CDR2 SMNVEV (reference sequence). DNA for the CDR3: TGTGCCAGCAGTTTGAGGACTAGCCAGGGGCGGCGGGAGACCCAGTACTTC. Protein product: CASSLRTSQGRRETQYF.

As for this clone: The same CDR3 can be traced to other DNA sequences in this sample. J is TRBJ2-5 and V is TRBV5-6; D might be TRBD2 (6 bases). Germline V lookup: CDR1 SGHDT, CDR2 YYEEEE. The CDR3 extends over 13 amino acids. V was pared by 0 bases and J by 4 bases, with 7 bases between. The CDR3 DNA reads TGTGCCAGCAGCTTGGGGCGGGGAGAGACCCAGTACTTC. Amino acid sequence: CASSLGRGETQYF.

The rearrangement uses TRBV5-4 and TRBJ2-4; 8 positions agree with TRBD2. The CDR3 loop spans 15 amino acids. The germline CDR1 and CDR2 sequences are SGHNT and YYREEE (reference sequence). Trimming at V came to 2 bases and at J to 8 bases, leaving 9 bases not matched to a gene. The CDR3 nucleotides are TGTGCCAGCAGCTTAGCGGGAGTCAAGAGGGACATTCAGTACTTC. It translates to CASSLAGVKRDIQYF.

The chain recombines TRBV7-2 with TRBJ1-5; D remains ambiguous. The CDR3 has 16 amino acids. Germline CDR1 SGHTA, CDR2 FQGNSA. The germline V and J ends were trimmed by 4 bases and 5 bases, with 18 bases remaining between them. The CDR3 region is CASSSAGGQPYQPQHF. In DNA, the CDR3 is TGTGCCAGCAGCTCGGCAGGAGGTCAACCTTATCAGCCCCAGCATTTT.

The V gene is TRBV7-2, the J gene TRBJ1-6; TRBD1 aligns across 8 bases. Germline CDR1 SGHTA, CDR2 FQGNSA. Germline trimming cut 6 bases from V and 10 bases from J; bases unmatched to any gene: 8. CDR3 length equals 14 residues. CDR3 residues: CASSPGQGASPLHF. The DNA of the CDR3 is TGTGCCAGCAGTCCCGGACAGGGAGCGTCACCCCTCCACTTT. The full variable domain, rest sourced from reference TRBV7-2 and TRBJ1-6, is GAGVSQSPSNKVTEKGKDVELRCDPISGHTALYWYRQSLGQGLEFLIYFQGNSAPDKSGLPSDRFSAERTGGSVSTLTIQRTQQEDSAVYLCASSPGQGASPLHFGNGTRLTVT.

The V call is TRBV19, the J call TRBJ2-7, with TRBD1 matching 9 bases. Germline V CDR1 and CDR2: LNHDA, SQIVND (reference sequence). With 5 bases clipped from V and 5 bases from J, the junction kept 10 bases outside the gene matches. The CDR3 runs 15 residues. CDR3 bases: TGTGCCAGTAGTCATCCGGGACAGGGTACCCACGAGCAGTACTTC. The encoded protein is CASSHPGQGTHEQYF.

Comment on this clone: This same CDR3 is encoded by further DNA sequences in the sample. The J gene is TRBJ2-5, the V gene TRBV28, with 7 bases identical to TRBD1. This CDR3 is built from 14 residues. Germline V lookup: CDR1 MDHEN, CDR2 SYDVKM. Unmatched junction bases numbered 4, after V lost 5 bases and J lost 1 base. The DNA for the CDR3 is TGTGCCAGCAGTCATCCAGGGGGCCAAGAGACCCAGTACTTC. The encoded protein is CASSHPGGQETQYF.

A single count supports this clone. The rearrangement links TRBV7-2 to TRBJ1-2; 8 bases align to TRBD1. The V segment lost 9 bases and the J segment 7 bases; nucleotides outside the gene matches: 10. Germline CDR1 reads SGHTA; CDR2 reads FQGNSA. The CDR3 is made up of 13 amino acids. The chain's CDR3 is CASRDRSLVGYTF. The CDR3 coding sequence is TGTGCCAGTAGGGACAGGAGTTTGGTTGGCTACACCTTC.

Here the CDR3 DNA reads TGTGCCAGCAGCCCCCGGAACACCGGGGAGCTGTTTTTT. It encodes CASSPRNTGELFF. V and J are TRBV7-3 and TRBJ2-2, with no clear D. With 5 bases removed from V and 1 base from J, the gap between germline ends came to 5 bases. The CDR3 is 13 residues long. From germline, CDR1 is SGHTA and CDR2 FQGTGA.

The CDR3 region has the DNA TGTGCCAGCAGTTTGTTCGGGACTAGCGGACAAAACATTCAGTACTTC. Translation gives CASSLFGTSGQNIQYF. This chain uses TRBV27 with TRBJ2-4; TRBD2 matches 11 bases. V lost 3 bases and J lost 5; bases outside the gene matches: 6. Germline V gene data show CDR1 as MNHEY and CDR2 as SMNVEV (reference sequence). CDR3 length: 16 amino acids.

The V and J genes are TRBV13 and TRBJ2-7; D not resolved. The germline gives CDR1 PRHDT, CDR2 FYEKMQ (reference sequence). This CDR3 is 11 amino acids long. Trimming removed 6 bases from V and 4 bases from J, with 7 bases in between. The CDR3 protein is CASSRQYEQYF. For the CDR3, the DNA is TGTGCCAGCAGTCGTCAGTACGAGCAGTACTTC.

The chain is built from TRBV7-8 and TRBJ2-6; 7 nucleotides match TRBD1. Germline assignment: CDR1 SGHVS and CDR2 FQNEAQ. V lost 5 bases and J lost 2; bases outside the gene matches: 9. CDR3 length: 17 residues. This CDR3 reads CASSPDRTATGANVLTF. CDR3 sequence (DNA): TGTGCCAGCAGCCCGGACAGGACTGCTACTGGGGCCAACGTCCTGACTTTC.

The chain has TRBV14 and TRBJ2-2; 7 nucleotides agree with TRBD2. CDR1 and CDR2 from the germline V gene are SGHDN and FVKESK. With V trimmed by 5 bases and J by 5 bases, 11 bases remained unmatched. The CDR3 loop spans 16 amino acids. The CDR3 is CASSVTIGLETGELFF. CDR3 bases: TGTGCCAGCAGCGTTACCATAGGACTAGAAACCGGGGAGCTGTTTTTT.

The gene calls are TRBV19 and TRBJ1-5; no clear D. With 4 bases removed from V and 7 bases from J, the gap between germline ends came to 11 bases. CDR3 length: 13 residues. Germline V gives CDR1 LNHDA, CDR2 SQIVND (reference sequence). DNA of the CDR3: TGTGCCAGTAGTAGGATTACAGAACAGCCCCAGCATTTT. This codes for CASSRITEQPQHF. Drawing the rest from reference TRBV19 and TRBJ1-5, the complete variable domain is DGGITQSPKYLFRKEGQNVTLSCEQNLNHDAMYWYRQDPGQGLRLIYYSQIVNDFQKGDIAEGYSVSREKKESFPLTVTSAQKNPTAFYLCASSRITEQPQHFGDGTRLSIL.

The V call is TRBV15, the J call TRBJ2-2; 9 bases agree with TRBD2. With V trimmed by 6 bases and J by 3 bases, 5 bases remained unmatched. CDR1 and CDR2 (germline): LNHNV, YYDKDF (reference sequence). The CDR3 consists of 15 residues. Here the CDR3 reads CATRLSGRHTGELFF. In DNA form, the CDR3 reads TGTGCCACCAGACTAAGCGGGAGGCACACCGGGGAGCTGTTTTTT.

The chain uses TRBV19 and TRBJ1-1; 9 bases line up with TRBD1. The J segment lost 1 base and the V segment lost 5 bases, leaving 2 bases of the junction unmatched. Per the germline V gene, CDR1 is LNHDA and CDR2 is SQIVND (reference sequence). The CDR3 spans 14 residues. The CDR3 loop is CASSEQGANTEAFF. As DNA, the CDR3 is TGTGCCAGTAGTGAACAGGGGGCGAACACTGAAGCTTTCTTT.

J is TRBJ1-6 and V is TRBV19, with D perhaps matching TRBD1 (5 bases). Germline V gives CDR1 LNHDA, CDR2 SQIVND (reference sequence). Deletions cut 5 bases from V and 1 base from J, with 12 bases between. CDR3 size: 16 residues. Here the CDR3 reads CASSANRGSYNSPLHF. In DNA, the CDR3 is TGTGCCAGTAGTGCAAACCGGGGGTCCTATAATTCACCCCTCCACTTT. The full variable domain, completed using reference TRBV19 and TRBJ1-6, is DGGITQSPKYLFRKEGQNVTLSCEQNLNHDAMYWYRQDPGQGLRLIYYSQIVNDFQKGDIAEGYSVSREKKESFPLTVTSAQKNPTAFYLCASSANRGSYNSPLHFGNGTRLTVT.

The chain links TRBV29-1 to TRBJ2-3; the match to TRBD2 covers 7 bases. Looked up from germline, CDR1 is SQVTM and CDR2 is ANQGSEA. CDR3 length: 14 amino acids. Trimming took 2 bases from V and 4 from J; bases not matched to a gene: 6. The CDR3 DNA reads TGCAGCGTTGAAAGGGCGGGAGCACCAGATACGCAGTATTTT. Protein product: CSVERAGAPDTQYF.